A single sample is the source of the 10 T cell receptor beta chains below, sequenced in a study of blood T cell repertoires in COVID-19. Here immunoSEQ multiplex PCR was the method, and the copy in TCRdb shows in-frame clones only, minus some. The sample carries 100,000 to 150,000 clones, 81% recorded once. Sequencing used peripheral blood. The receptors come from a woman aged 60-75 years with active or convalescent COVID-19.

The genes are TRBV6-5 and TRBJ1-1; D remains ambiguous. The CDR3 extends over 13 amino acids. Germline V lookup: CDR1 MNHEY, CDR2 SVGAGI. The V end lost 6 bases, the J end lost 8 bases, and 16 bases lay between the germline ends. CDR3 nucleotide sequence: TGTGCCAGCAGCGGTCAAGCCGAGGGAGAAGCTTTCTTT. Its protein is CASSGQAEGEAFF.

V usage is TRBV14 and J usage is TRBJ1-1; unclear D gene. This CDR3 contains 13 residues. Between the trimmed V and J ends, which lost 0 bases and 6 bases, there was a span of 8 bases. CDR1 and CDR2 (germline): SGHDN, FVKESK. The CDR3 loop is CASSQEVDSEAFF. CDR3 bases: TGTGCCAGCAGCCAAGAGGTGGACTCTGAAGCTTTCTTT. The full variable domain, with the rest looked up from reference TRBV14 and TRBJ1-1, is EAGVTQFPSHSVIEKGQTVTLRCDPISGHDNLYWYRRVMGKEIKFLLHFVKESKQDESGMPNNRFLAERTGGTYSTLKVQPAELEDSGVYFCASSQEVDSEAFFGQGTRLTVV.

V usage is TRBV10-3 and J usage is TRBJ1-6; 8 nucleotides line up with TRBD1. V was pared by 6 bases and J by 7 bases, with 8 bases of the junction left unmatched. The CDR3 totals 15 residues. CDR1 is ENHRY, CDR2 SYGVKD, per germline. CDR3 bases: TGTGCCATCAGCCAGACAGGGGAAGGAAATTCACCCCTCCACTTT. This encodes CAISQTGEGNSPLHF.

The J gene is TRBJ1-4, the V gene TRBV7-6, with D perhaps TRBD1 (6 bases). V was cut by 0 bases and J by 7 bases, with 9 bases left in between. CDR3 size: 14 residues. CDR1 is SGHVS, CDR2 FNYEAQ, per germline. As DNA, the CDR3 is TGTGCCAGCAGCTTAGCCGGGGGGCCTGAAAAACTGTTTTTT. It yields the protein CASSLAGGPEKLFF.

The CDR3 bases are TGCGCCAGCAGCTTGGGTCAGACGGACAGAGGCTATAATTCACCCCTCCACTTT. This encodes CASSLGQTDRGYNSPLHF. J is TRBJ1-6 and V is TRBV5-1, with D possibly matching TRBD1 (6 bases). The CDR3 is 18 amino acids. Trimming took 0 bases from V and 3 from J, leaving 16 bases between them. Germline V gene lookup returns CDR1 SGHRS and CDR2 YFSETQ. The variable domain in full, completed from reference TRBV5-1 and TRBJ1-6, reads KAGVTQTPRYLIKTRGQQVTLSCSPISGHRSVSWYQQTPGQGLQFLFEYFSETQRNKGNFPGRFSGRQFSNSRSEMNVSTLELGDSALYLCASSLGQTDRGYNSPLHFGNGTRLTVT.

This chain uses TRBV27 with TRBJ1-1; maybe TRBD1 (5 bases). Per germline, CDR1 MNHEY and CDR2 SMNVEV (reference sequence). With 5 bases removed from V and 1 base from J, the gap between germline ends came to 11 bases. The CDR3 has 14 amino acids. CDR3 sequence reads: CASSGWGGNTEAFF. CDR3 sequence (DNA): TGTGCCAGCAGTGGTTGGGGCGGGAACACTGAAGCTTTCTTT.

J is TRBJ2-1 and V is TRBV7-3; maybe TRBD2 (5 bases). Trimming cost V 5 bases and J 5 bases, with 10 bases left between them. The CDR3 has 13 residues. Germline V lookup: CDR1 SGHTA, CDR2 FQGTGA. CDR3 region: CASSVGINNEQFF. CDR3 DNA sequence: TGTGCCAGCAGCGTCGGGATCAACAATGAGCAGTTCTTC.

This chain uses TRBV7-9 with TRBJ1-4, with 10 bases fitting TRBD1. This CDR3 is built from 17 residues. The junction had 3 bases not matched to a gene; V was cut back by 1 base and J by 1 base. Germline-derived CDR1 and CDR2 are SEHNR and FQNEAQ (reference sequence). CDR3 protein: CASSLGRTGGTNEKLFF. The CDR3, as DNA: TGTGCCAGCAGCTTAGGGCGGACAGGGGGAACTAATGAAAAACTGTTTTTT. Drawing the rest from reference TRBV7-9 and TRBJ1-4, the complete variable domain is DTGVSQNPRHKITKRGQNVTFRCDPISEHNRLYWYRQTLGQGPEFLTYFQNEAQLEKSRLLSDRFSAERPKGSFSTLEIQRTEQGDSAMYLCASSLGRTGGTNEKLFFGSGTQLSVL.

The chain recombines TRBV4-2 with TRBJ2-3; TRBD2 agrees at 7 bases. Germline CDR1 and CDR2: LGHNA and YNFKEQ. V was clipped by 0 bases and J by 1 base; unmatched bases: 4. This CDR3 region has 16 residues. CDR3 sequence (DNA): TGTGCCAGCAGCCAAGACCGGGCGGGGGGCACAGATACGCAGTATTTT. Its translation: CASSQDRAGGTDTQYF.

The rearrangement joins TRBV6-5 to TRBJ2-1; 10 nucleotides agree with TRBD2. This CDR3 is built from 16 residues. V lost 4 bases and J lost 5; bases outside the gene matches: 8. The germline gives CDR1 MNHEY, CDR2 SVGAGI. CDR3 residues: CASSWSGTSVDNEQFF. CDR3 DNA sequence: TGTGCCAGCAGTTGGTCCGGGACTAGCGTCGACAATGAGCAGTTCTTC.